This TCR beta chain was retrieved from a study of T cell responses to AZD1222 COVID-19 vaccine. This clone was observed once. TCRdb's table, derived via immunoSEQ multiplex PCR, lists solely in-frame clones and lacks some. This repertoire shows tens of thousands of clones, about 90% found once; its top ten account for about 22%. The receptor's source is an adult in good health. Sequencing was performed on peripheral blood, taken on day 0 of AZD1222 vaccination.

Here the CDR3 DNA reads TGTGCCACCAGTGATCCAAAGGGGGTGGGTGAGCAGTTCTTC. It yields the protein CATSDPKGVGEQFF. V and J are TRBV24-1 and TRBJ2-1; the D gene is possibly TRBD1 (6 bases). This CDR3 spans 14 amino acids. The ends were cut back, 3 bases at V and 9 bases at J, with 14 bases in the middle. From germline, CDR1 is KGHDR and CDR2 SFDVKD.